This T cell receptor (beta chain) was found in a study of blood T cell repertoires in COVID-19. Study-wide context: The samples span acute and convalescent COVID-19 from the United States, Italy and Spain.

This clone was recorded once. In the original analysis: Reference gene primer amplification in the assay estimated nucleated cell counts. Only in-frame clones appear in the TCRdb table, and some are missing; sequencing was by immunoSEQ multiplex PCR. V and J calls and clone size are as listed in that table; D and trimming were resolved from the DNA. Of about 250,000 clones listed, 60% to 75% are singletons. V shed 1 base, J shed 4 bases, and the junction held 9 bases outside the gene matches. Per germline, CDR1 SGHTA and CDR2 FQGNSA. The CDR3 is made up of 17 amino acids. The sequence was collected from an elderly woman with acute or convalescent COVID-19. Sequencing was performed on peripheral blood. The chain carries TRBV7-2 and TRBJ2-5; 10 nucleotides agree with TRBD2. CDR3 region: CASSLVSGGGVGETQYF. CDR3 nucleotides: TGTGCCAGCAGCTTAGTCAGCGGGGGGGGAGTAGGAGAGACCCAGTACTTC.